This T cell receptor beta chain was sequenced in a study of OX40 agonist ivuxolimab in advanced cancers. Data came from immunoSEQ multiplex PCR; TCRdb stores just in-frame clones and leaves some out. The data contain 40,000 to 50,000 clones, about 86% of them singletons. The CDR3 spans 14 residues. Trimming cost V 3 bases and J 1 base, with 10 bases left between them. Per germline, CDR1 SGDLS and CDR2 YYNGEE. Findings of the study overall: CD8+ T cells averaged more expanded clones than CD4+.

To note about this clone: The antigen remains unidentified.

The sample here was CD4+ or CD8+ T cells sorted from blood, taken in a trial of the OX40 agonist ivuxolimab. The chain employs TRBV9 and TRBJ1-1; D gene unclear. The receptor comes from an adult with an advanced solid tumor such as melanoma, head and neck, liver or kidney cancer. The CDR3 nucleotides read TGTGCCAGCAGCGGCGGGCCTGAGAACACTGAAGCTTTCTTT. This codes for CASSGGPENTEAFF.